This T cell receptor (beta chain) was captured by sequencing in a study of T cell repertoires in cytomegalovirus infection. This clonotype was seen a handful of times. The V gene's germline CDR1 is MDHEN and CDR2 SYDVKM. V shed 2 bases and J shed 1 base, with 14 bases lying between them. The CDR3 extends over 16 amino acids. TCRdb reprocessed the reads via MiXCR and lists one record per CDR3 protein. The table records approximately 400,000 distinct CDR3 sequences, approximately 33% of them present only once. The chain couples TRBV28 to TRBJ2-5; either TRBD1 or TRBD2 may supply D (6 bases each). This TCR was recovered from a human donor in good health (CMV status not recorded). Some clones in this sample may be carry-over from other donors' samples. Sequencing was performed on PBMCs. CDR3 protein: CASSLRGARIQETQYF. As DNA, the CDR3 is TGTGCCAGCAGTTTAAGGGGGGCGAGGATCCAAGAGACCCAGTACTTC.